This T cell receptor beta chain is from a study of T-cell memory formation after mild COVID-19. About the study: TCR clusters were mostly donor specific. Study-level findings and limits: Prior to infection, memory already included some responding clones, suggesting cross-reactive memory joined. Of the contracting clones, CD4+ ones lay mainly in CM and EM, and CD8+ ones in EMRA.

Note on this clonotype: Antigen specificity is unknown.

This CDR3 has 12 residues. Looked up from germline, CDR1 is GTSNPN and CDR2 is SVGIG (reference sequence). The V and J ends lost 0 bases and 7 bases respectively, with 9 bases between them. TCRdb independently ran MiXCR on the 5' RACE reads; one entry per CDR3 protein. In the table there are around 400,000 distinct CDR3 sequences, 20% to 25% of which are singletons. Source material: PBMCs or a T cell subset sorted from them (not recorded which). The V call is TRBV30, the J call TRBJ1-1; no reliable D call. The TCR was taken from an adult woman who had mild COVID-19 (a few samples of this study predate the infection). Cell type and time point are not known. The CDR3 bases are TGTGCCTGGAGTGTAGGCTCCCGTGAAGCTTTCTTT. Translating gives CAWSVGSREAFF.